The 12 T cell receptor beta chains presented below share a single source sample, sequenced in a study of blood T cells in healthy people across ages. The use of a sample-barcoded 5' primer and a J-beta primer mix characterized a second PCR of roughly 6 to 11 cycles. TCRdb re-analysed the 5' RACE reads in MiXCR, keeping a single row per CDR3 protein. The repertoire holds roughly 1,700,000 distinct CDR3 sequences, with 25% to 30% as singletons. What was sequenced was blood. These receptor sequences come from a woman aged 25 to 39 in good health.

Note on this clonotype: An end of the junction differs from the germline gene, which may be a read error. The V gene is TRBV25-1, the J gene TRBJ2-3, with D uncertain. This CDR3 comprises 15 residues. CDR1 and CDR2 from the germline V gene are MGHDK and SYGVNS. Written as DNA, the CDR3 is TGTACCAGCAGCCCCCTTGAAGGACCCACAGATACGCAGTATTTT. This sequence encodes CTSSPLEGPTDTQYF.

This clonotype turned up a few times. The CDR3 nucleotides read TGTGCCAGCAGCCCCACTTACCGGGACAGGGGGAAGTACGAGCAGTACTTC. Its protein is CASSPTYRDRGKYEQYF. The chain combines TRBV11-2 with TRBJ2-7; 11 bases match TRBD1. Unmatched junction bases numbered 13, after V lost 5 bases and J lost 4 bases. Per germline, CDR1 SGHAT and CDR2 FQNNGV. The CDR3 consists of 17 residues.

This clonotype was counted a few times. This chain connects TRBV29-1 to TRBJ2-4; D unresolved. V gave up 1 base and J gave up 13 bases, with 14 bases separating them. Germline V gene data show CDR1 as SQVTM and CDR2 as ANQGSEA. The CDR3 has 12 residues. CDR3 region: CSVEGIMYEQYF. Written as DNA, the CDR3 is TGCAGCGTTGAAGGGATTATGTATGAGCAGTACTTC.

The V call is TRBV12-3 or TRBV12-4, the J call TRBJ1-1; possibly TRBD1 for D (6 bases). Trimming shortened V by 5 bases and J by 8 bases, and 18 bases separated the two germline ends. The CDR3 runs to 14 residues. This CDR3 reads CASSNTDRRGEAFF. As DNA, the CDR3 is TGTGCCAGCAGTAATACCGACAGGAGAGGGGAAGCTTTCTTT.

This clonotype was observed a handful of times. This chain links TRBV10-3 with TRBJ1-5; 8 bases agree with TRBD1. This CDR3 has 15 residues. Per germline, CDR1 ENHRY and CDR2 SYGVKD. V shed 2 bases, J shed 7 bases, and the junction held 7 bases outside the gene matches. Here the CDR3 reads CAISETTGEGQPQHF. DNA for the CDR3: TGTGCCATCAGTGAGACGACAGGGGAAGGCCAGCCCCAGCATTTT.

This sequence joins TRBV7-9 and TRBJ2-7, with 12 nucleotides matching TRBD2. The CDR3 is 14 residues long. CDR1 is SEHNR, CDR2 FQNEAQ, per germline (reference sequence). The V segment lost 5 bases and the J segment 5 bases; nucleotides outside the gene matches: 4. The CDR3, as DNA: TGTGCCAGCAGCGTACTAGCGGGGGGAAACGAGCAGTACTTC. Translating it yields CASSVLAGGNEQYF. Looking up the rest from reference TRBV7-9 and TRBJ2-7 gives the full variable domain: DTGVSQNPRHKITKRGQNVTFRCDPISEHNRLYWYRQTLGQGPEFLTYFQNEAQLEKSRLLSDRFSAERPKGSFSTLEIQRTEQGDSAMYLCASSVLAGGNEQYFGPGTRLTVT.

This clonotype was found a few times. This chain connects TRBV20-1 to TRBJ2-3, with 12 bases identical to TRBD2. Germline values: CDR1 DFQATT, CDR2 SNEGSKA (reference sequence). The CDR3 totals 15 residues. Trimming at V came to 6 bases and at J to 6 bases, leaving 10 bases not matched to a gene. The CDR3: CSANDLAGGRDTQYF. CDR3 nucleotides: TGCAGTGCCAACGACCTAGCGGGGGGGCGGGATACGCAGTATTTT.

V is TRBV5-1 and J is TRBJ2-1, with a possible D match to TRBD1 (7 bases). Germline V gene data show CDR1 as SGHRS and CDR2 as YFSETQ. The ends were cut back, 0 bases at V and 8 bases at J, with 18 bases in the middle. CDR3 size: 16 residues. CDR3 nucleotides: TGCGCCAGCAGCTTGGGGGAAGGGGGCGCTAGCGATGAGCAGTTCTTC. Protein: CASSLGEGGASDEQFF.

Comment on this clonotype: A much larger clone differs by one base, so this may be a read error. The chain links TRBV9 to TRBJ2-6, with a tentative D call TRBD1 (5 bases). The CDR3 sequence is 16 residues long. Germline V gene lookup returns CDR1 SGDLS and CDR2 YYNGEE. This chain's CDR3 is CASSPLGKSGADVLTF. The CDR3 nucleotides read TGTGCCAGCAGCCCCCTCGGAAAATCTGGGGCCGACGTCCTGACTTTC.

This clonotype was observed a handful of times. V usage is TRBV7-2 and J usage is TRBJ1-2; 11 nucleotides align to TRBD1. The germline V gene encodes CDR1 SGHTA and CDR2 FQGNSA. The CDR3 sequence is 17 residues long. J was trimmed by 4 bases and V by 5 bases; bases with no gene match: 12. CDR3 sequence (DNA): TGTGCCAGCAGCCCTGGGACAGGGGGAGTCGGTGTCTATGGCTACACCTTC. The encoded protein is CASSPGTGGVGVYGYTF. The complete variable domain, with remaining parts taken from reference TRBV7-2 and TRBJ1-2, reads GAGVSQSPSNKVTEKGKDVELRCDPISGHTALYWYRQSLGQGLEFLIYFQGNSAPDKSGLPSDRFSAERTGGSVSTLTIQRTQQEDSAVYLCASSPGTGGVGVYGYTFGSGTRLTVV.

This chain uses TRBV7-9 with TRBJ2-7, with unresolved D. The V end lost 1 base, the J end lost 8 bases, and 12 bases lay between the germline ends. Germline CDR1 SEHNR, CDR2 FQNEAQ (reference sequence). The CDR3 spans 13 residues. The DNA of the CDR3 is TGTGCCAGCAGCTTAGGGGGAAAGACCCAGCAGTACTTC. Encoded protein: CASSLGGKTQQYF.

The rearrangement joins TRBV18 to TRBJ2-7; 9 bases match TRBD2. V lost 3 bases and J lost 5; bases outside the gene matches: 5. This CDR3 region has 14 residues. CDR1 is KGHSH, CDR2 LQKENI, per germline. In DNA, the CDR3 is TGTGCCAGCTCACCGGGGACTAGCCGTAACGAGCAGTACTTC. Translated, it gives CASSPGTSRNEQYF.